The subject of this entry is one T cell receptor beta chain. This receptor's antigen is unknown. Base qualities are not recorded, but no much larger clone differs from it by a single base. The data were taken from a study of technical replicates of blood from several donors (dated by TCRdb to the late 2010s). The library was built by means of the immunoSEQ multiplex PCR assay. TCRdb re-hosts the immuneACCESS table, in-frame sequences only. Its copies lack some clones; in the studies checked, an unresolved V gene accounts for under half of them, and the cause for the rest is not known. Present in this sample are around 79,000 clones, roughly 94% of which were seen just once. Of the sample, 0.2% to 0.3% falls within the top ten clones. V and J are truncated by 5 bases and 0 bases respectively, leaving an intervening sequence of 11 bases. In the germline V gene (reference sequence), CDR1 corresponds to SEHNR and CDR2 to FQNEAQ. CDR3 length: 14 amino acids, cysteine to phenylalanine. Only the CDR3 DNA stays, 42 bases, in frame from base 1.

The sequence derives from a human donor in good health. The sequencing input was T cells isolated from PBMCs. This receptor chain uses TRBV7-9 and TRBJ2-7; TRBD1 is possibly the D segment (6 matching bases). The DNA sequence is TGTGCCAGCAGCCGCCGGGACAACTCCTACGAGCAGTACTTC. Its translation reads: CASSRRDNSYEQYF. The full variable domain, with segments outside the CDR3 supplied by the reference TRBV7-9 and TRBJ2-7 proteins, appears as DTGVSQNPRHKITKRGQNVTFRCDPISEHNRLYWYRQTLGQGPEFLTYFQNEAQLEKSRLLSDRFSAERPKGSFSTLEIQRTEQGDSAMYLCASSRRDNSYEQYFGPGTRLTVT.